The 10 T cell receptor beta chains reported below all come from one sample, sequenced in a study of blood T cells in healthy people across ages. The use of a sample-barcoded 5' primer and a J-beta primer mix characterized a second PCR of roughly 6 to 11 cycles. Using its own MiXCR run on the 5' RACE reads, TCRdb lists one record per CDR3 protein. Among 1.5 million or so distinct CDR3 sequences, 42% were seen once, and the ten largest hold 7.9%. Sequencing used blood. These receptors were obtained from a woman between 18 and 29 years old in good health.

In its sample, this clonotype was seen a few times. The gene calls are TRBV5-1 and TRBJ2-3; 7 bases fit TRBD1. The germline gives CDR1 SGHRS, CDR2 YFSETQ. J was trimmed by 6 bases and V by 7 bases; bases with no gene match: 8. This CDR3 contains 13 residues. The CDR3 region has the DNA TGCGCCAGCCAGGGACAGCGTACTGATACGCAGTATTTT. It translates to CASQGQRTDTQYF. The whole variable domain, remainder taken from reference TRBV5-1 and TRBJ2-3, is KAGVTQTPRYLIKTRGQQVTLSCSPISGHRSVSWYQQTPGQGLQFLFEYFSETQRNKGNFPGRFSGRQFSNSRSEMNVSTLELGDSALYLCASQGQRTDTQYFGPGTRLTVL.

The chain carries TRBV7-9 and TRBJ2-5; D remains unclear. CDR3 length: 14 residues. V was clipped by 6 bases and J by 11 bases, with 22 bases between them. Germline-derived CDR1 and CDR2 are SEHNR and FQNEAQ (reference sequence). In DNA form, the CDR3 reads TGTGCCAGCAGACCTCCGGTGGGCGGCAATGAGCAGTACTTC. This encodes CASRPPVGGNEQYF.

A few counts support this clonotype. The V call is TRBV6-1, the J call TRBJ1-2; D possibly corresponds to TRBD1 (6 bases). Germline assignment: CDR1 MNHNS and CDR2 SASEGT. This CDR3 is 16 amino acids long. V lost 4 bases and J lost 2, with 17 bases in between. CDR3 region: CASSGGPGQGNYGYTF. The DNA of the CDR3 is TGTGCCAGCAGTGGGGGCCCGGGGCAGGGGAACTATGGCTACACCTTC.

The gene calls are TRBV28 and TRBJ1-2, with D possibly being TRBD1 (6 bases). Germline lookup yields CDR1 MDHEN and CDR2 SYDVKM. The germline V and J ends were trimmed by 2 bases and 7 bases, with 17 bases remaining between them. The CDR3 length is 15 residues. CDR3 loop: CASSLGGGGAGGYTF. The DNA for the CDR3 is TGTGCCAGCAGTTTAGGAGGGGGGGGCGCAGGTGGCTACACCTTC.

This clonotype showed up just a few times. This CDR3 is CASSLGLFGAHEQYF. The CDR3 DNA reads TGTGCCAGCAGTTTAGGTCTTTTTGGGGCCCACGAGCAGTACTTC. The chain combines TRBV12-3 or TRBV12-4 with TRBJ2-7, with a weak D call TRBD1 (5 bases). CDR3 size: 15 residues. V shed 1 base and J shed 5 bases, with 15 bases lying between them.

This clonotype was counted only a few times. V usage is TRBV6-2 or TRBV6-3 and J usage is TRBJ1-1; D not certain. V dropped 5 bases and J dropped 7 bases, with 11 bases sitting between them. This CDR3 contains 12 residues. Germline assignment: CDR1 MNHEY and CDR2 SVGEGT. The CDR3 DNA follows: TGTGCCAGCAGTCCCCGAGTTGGTGAAGCTTTCTTT. It encodes CASSPRVGEAFF.

Details on this clonotype: Just one base apart from a much larger clone, this may be a read error. The chain links TRBV3-1 to TRBJ2-1, with 10 nucleotides matching TRBD2. CDR1 and CDR2 from the germline V gene are LGHDT and YNNKEL (reference sequence). The length of the CDR3 is 18 residues. The CDR3 loop is CAGSQSLAPGTSVTGQFF. CDR3 nucleotide sequence: TGTGCCGGCAGCCAATCGTTGGCCCCCGGGACTAGCGTCACCGGGCAGTTCTTC.

This clonotype was detected only a few times. This sequence joins TRBV15 and TRBJ1-2, with 7 bases matching TRBD1. This CDR3 region has 16 residues. CDR1 is LNHNV and CDR2 is YYDKDF in the germline V gene (reference sequence). V shed 3 bases, J shed 2 bases, and the junction held 9 bases outside the gene matches. The chain's CDR3 is CATSSGGTVSNYGYTF. As DNA, the CDR3 is TGTGCCACCAGCAGTGGGGGGACAGTATCCAACTATGGCTACACCTTC.

This clonotype was counted a few times. The rearrangement uses TRBV6-5 and TRBJ2-7; TRBD1 matches at 9 bases. This CDR3 is 15 amino acids long. In germline, CDR1 is MNHEY, CDR2 SVGAGI. Trimming removed 2 bases from V and 6 bases from J; junction bases left unmatched: 8. The CDR3 reads CASSYRGQGGSEQYF. In DNA form, the CDR3 reads TGTGCCAGCAGTTACAGGGGACAGGGAGGTAGCGAGCAGTACTTC.

CDR3 amino acids: CASSGGTPNGLVNEQFF. CDR3 nucleotides: TGTGCCAGCAGTGGGGGGACGCCTAATGGGCTGGTTAATGAGCAGTTCTTC. The chain carries TRBV2 and TRBJ2-1; D may match TRBD1 or TRBD2 (5 bases each). Looked up from germline, CDR1 is SNHLY and CDR2 is FYNNEI. The CDR3 covers 17 residues. The ends were cut back, 4 bases at V and 7 bases at J, with 23 bases in the middle.